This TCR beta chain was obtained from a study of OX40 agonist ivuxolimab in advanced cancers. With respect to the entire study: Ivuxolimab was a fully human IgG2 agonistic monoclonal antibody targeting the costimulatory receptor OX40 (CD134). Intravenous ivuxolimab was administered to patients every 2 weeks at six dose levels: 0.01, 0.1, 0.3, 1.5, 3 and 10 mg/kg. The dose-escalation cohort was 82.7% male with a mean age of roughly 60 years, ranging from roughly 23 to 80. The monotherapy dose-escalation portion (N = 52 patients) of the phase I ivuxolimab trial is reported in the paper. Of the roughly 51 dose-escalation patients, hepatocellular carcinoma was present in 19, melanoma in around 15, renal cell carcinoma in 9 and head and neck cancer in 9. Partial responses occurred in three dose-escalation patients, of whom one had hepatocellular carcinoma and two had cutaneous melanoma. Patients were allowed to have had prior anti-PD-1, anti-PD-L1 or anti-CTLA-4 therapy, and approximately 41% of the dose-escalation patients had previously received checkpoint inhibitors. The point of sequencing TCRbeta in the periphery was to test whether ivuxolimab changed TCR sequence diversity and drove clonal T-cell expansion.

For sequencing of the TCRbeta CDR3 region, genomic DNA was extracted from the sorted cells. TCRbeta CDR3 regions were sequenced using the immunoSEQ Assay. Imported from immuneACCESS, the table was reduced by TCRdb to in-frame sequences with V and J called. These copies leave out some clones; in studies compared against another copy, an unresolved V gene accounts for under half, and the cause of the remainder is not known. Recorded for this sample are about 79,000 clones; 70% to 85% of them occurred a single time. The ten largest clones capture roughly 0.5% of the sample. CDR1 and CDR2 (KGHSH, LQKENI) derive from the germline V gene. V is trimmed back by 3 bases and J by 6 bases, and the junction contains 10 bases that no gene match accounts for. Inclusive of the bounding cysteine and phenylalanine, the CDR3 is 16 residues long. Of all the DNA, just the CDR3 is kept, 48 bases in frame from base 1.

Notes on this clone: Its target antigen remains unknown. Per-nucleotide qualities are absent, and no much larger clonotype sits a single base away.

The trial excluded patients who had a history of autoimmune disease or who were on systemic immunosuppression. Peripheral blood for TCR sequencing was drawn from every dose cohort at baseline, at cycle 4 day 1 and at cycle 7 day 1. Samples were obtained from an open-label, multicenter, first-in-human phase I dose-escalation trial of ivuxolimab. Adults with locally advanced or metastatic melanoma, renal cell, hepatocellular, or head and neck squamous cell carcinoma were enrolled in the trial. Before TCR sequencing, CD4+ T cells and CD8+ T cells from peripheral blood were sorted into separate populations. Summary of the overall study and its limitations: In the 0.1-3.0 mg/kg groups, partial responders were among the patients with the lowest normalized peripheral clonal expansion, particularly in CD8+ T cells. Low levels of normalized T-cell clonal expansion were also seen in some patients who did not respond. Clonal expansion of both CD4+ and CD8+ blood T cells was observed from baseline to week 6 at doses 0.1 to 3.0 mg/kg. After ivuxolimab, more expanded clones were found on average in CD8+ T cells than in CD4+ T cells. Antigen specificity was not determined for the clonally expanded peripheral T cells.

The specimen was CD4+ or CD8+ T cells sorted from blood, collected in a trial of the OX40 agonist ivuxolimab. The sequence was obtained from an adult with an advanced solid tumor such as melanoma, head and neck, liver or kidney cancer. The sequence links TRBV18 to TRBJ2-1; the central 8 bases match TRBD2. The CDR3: CASSPSRGVTGNEQFF. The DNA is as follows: TGTGCCAGCTCACCCTCGCGGGGGGTAACAGGCAATGAGCAGTTCTTC.